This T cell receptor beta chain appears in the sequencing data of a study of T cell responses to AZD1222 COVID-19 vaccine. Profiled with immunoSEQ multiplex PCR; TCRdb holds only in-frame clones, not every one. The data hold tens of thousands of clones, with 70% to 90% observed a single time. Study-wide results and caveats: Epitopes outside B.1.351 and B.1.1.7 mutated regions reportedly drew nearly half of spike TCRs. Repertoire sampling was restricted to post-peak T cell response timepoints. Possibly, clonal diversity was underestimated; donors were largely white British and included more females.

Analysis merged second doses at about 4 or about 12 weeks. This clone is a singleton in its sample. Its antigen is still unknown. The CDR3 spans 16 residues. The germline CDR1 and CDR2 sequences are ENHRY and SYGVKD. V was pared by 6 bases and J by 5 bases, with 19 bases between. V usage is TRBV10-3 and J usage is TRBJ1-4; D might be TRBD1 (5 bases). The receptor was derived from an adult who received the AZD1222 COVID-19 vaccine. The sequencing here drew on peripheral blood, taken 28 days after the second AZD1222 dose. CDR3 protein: CAISPGAGIVNEKLFF. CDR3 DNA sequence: TGTGCCATCAGCCCCGGGGCAGGAATCGTAAATGAAAAACTGTTTTTT.